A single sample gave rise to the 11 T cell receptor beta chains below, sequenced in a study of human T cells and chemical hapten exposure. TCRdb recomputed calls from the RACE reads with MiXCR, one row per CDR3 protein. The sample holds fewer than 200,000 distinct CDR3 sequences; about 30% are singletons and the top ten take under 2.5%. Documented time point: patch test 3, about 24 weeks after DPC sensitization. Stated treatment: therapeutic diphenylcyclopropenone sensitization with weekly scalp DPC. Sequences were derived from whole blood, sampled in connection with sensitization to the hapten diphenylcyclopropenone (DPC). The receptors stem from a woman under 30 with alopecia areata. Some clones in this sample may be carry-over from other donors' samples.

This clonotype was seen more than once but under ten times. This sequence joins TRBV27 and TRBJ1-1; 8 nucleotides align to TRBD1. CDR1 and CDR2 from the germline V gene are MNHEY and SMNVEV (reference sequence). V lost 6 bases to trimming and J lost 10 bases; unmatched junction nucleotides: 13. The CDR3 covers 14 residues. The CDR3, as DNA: TGTGCCAGCAGGCCTACGGACAGGGCGATTGTAGCTTTCTTT. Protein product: CASRPTDRAIVAFF.

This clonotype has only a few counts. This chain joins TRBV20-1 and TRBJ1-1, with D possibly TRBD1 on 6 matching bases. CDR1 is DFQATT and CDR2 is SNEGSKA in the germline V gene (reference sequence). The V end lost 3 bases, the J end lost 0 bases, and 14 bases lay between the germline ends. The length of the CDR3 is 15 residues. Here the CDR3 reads CSASGQGRMNTEAFF. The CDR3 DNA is TGCAGTGCTAGTGGTCAGGGGCGAATGAACACTGAAGCTTTCTTT.

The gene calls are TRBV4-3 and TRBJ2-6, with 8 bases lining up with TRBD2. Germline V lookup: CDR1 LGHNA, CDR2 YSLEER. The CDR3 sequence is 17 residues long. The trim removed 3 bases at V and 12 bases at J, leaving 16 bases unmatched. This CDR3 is CASSQNAGGRISAVLTF. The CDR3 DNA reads TGCGCCAGCAGCCAGAACGCGGGGGGCCGAATCTCCGCCGTCCTGACTTTC.

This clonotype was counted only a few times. The CDR3 DNA is TGTGCCAGCAGCTTAGGGGGGACTAGGCCTCAGTTCTTC. It is translated as CASSLGGTRPQFF. The V gene is TRBV7-2, the J gene TRBJ2-1, with TRBD2 matching 8 bases. Germline CDR1 SGHTA, CDR2 FQGNSA. CDR3 length equals 13 residues. The V and J ends lost 1 base and 13 bases, in that order; junction bases with no gene match: 6.

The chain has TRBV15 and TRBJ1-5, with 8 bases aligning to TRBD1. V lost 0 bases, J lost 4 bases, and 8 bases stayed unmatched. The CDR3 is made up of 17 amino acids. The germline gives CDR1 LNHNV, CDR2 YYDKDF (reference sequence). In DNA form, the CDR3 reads TGTGCCACCAGCAGAGATTTAGGACAGGGCATTAATCAGCCCCAGCATTTT. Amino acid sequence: CATSRDLGQGINQPQHF.

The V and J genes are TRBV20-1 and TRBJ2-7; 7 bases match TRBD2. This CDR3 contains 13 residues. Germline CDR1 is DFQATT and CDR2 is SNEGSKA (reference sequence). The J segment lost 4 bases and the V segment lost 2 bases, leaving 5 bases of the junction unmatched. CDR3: CSARPSRGYEQYF. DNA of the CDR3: TGCAGTGCTAGACCCTCGCGGGGGTACGAGCAGTACTTC.

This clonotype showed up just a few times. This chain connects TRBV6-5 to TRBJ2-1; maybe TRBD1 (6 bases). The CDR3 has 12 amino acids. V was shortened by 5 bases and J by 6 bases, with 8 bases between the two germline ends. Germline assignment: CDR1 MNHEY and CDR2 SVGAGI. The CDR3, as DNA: TGTGCCAGCAGTGGACAGAGCAATGAGCAGTTCTTC. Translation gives CASSGQSNEQFF.

The CDR3: CASRTRGGLGFYEQYF. In DNA form, the CDR3 reads TGTGCCAGCAGAACCCGGGGGGGGCTCGGATTCTACGAGCAGTACTTC. This rearrangement joins TRBV6-2 or TRBV6-3 to TRBJ2-7, with TRBD2 matching over 8 bases. The CDR3 covers 16 residues. V lost 6 bases to trimming and J lost 3 bases; unmatched junction nucleotides: 13. The germline V gene has CDR1 MNHEY and CDR2 SVGEGT.

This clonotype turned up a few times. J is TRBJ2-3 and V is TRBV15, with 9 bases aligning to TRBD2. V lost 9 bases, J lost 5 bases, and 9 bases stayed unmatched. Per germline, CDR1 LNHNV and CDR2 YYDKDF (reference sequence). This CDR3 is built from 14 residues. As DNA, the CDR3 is TGTGCCACAGAGACTAGCGGAGGTCAAGATACGCAGTATTTT. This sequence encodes CATETSGGQDTQYF.

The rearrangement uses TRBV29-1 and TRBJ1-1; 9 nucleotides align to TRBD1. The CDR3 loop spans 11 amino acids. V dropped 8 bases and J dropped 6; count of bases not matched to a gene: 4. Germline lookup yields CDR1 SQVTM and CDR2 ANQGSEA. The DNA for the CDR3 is TGCAGCCTAAGACAGGGGGCTGAAGCTTTCTTT. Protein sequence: CSLRQGAEAFF.

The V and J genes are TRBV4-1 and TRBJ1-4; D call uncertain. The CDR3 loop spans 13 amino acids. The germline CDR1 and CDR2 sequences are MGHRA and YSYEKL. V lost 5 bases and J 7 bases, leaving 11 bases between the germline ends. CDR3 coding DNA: TGCGCCAGCAGCGAACTTGAAGGTGAAAAACTGTTTTTT. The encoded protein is CASSELEGEKLFF.